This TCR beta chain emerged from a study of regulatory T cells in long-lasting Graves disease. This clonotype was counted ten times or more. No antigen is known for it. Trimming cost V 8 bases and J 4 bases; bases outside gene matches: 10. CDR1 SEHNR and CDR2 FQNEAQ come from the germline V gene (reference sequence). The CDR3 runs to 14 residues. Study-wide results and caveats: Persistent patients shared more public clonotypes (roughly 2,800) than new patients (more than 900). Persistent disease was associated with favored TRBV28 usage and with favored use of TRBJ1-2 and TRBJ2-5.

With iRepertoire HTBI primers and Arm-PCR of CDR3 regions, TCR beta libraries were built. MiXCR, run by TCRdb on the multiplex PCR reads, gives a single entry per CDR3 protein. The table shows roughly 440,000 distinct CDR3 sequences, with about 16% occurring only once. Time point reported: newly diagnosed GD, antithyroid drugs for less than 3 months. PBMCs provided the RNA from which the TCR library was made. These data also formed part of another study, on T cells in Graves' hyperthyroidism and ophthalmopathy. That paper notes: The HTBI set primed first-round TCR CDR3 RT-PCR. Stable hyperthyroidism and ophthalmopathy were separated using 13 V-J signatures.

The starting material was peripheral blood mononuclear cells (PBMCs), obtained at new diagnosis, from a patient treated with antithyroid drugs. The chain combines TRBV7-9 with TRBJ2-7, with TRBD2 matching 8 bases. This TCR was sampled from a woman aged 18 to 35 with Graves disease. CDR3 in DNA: TGTGCCAGCTTGGAGGCGGGAGGTTCTTACGAGCAGTACTTC. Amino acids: CASLEAGGSYEQYF.